The clone carrying this T cell receptor beta chain has just a few counts. No antigen is known for it. Germline V lookup: CDR1 SGHTA, CDR2 FQGNSA. The V end lost 5 bases, the J end lost 1 base, and 18 bases lay between the germline ends. The CDR3 runs to 16 residues. This sample was taken from a study of blood T cells in healthy people across ages. The study's findings and limits: Naive CD4+ cell counts and diversity both ran higher in long-lived than in aged donors.

It was with a sample-barcoded 5' primer and a J-beta primer mix that a second PCR of roughly 7 to 12 cycles was run. One entry per CDR3 protein, called by TCRdb with MiXCR from the 5' RACE reads. The sample yields roughly 790,000 distinct CDR3 sequences, roughly 47% seen once. The clonotype originates from a woman aged 60-70 years in good health. Sequenced input: blood. The J gene is TRBJ2-7, the V gene TRBV7-2; possibly TRBD2 for D (7 bases). The CDR3 DNA reads as TGTGCCAGCAGCGTTAGGGGGGGACGGTTGTCCTACGAGCAGTACTTC. It is translated as CASSVRGGRLSYEQYF. Looking up the rest from reference TRBV7-2 and TRBJ2-7 gives the full variable domain: GAGVSQSPSNKVTEKGKDVELRCDPISGHTALYWYRQSLGQGLEFLIYFQGNSAPDKSGLPSDRFSAERTGGSVSTLTIQRTQQEDSAVYLCASSVRGGRLSYEQYFGPGTRLTVT.